The source of this TCR beta chain is a study of persistence of HIV-infected CD4 T cells. Study background: Up to roughly 180 mL blood was drawn at multiple time points; a couple of donors had single-time leukapheresis.

Germline values: CDR1 SNHLY, CDR2 FYNNEI. CDR3 size: 15 residues. V lost 4 bases and J lost 5; bases outside the gene matches: 9. As concerns this clone: Its antigen is not identified.

This nonspecific control used anti-CD3/anti-CD28 bead stimulation of CD4+ T cells. Responding CD4+ T cells were sorted by upregulation of both CD40 ligand and CD69. Adults with HIV-1 started suppressive ART while chronically infected. Donors had undetectable plasma HIV-1 RNA, under 50 copies/mL, for 4+ years. This was the immunoSEQ version 4 assay in survey mode. Clones were read by immunoSEQ multiplex PCR, and TCRdb kept only the in-frame ones, dropping some. The repertoire holds about 45,000 clones, with approximately 90% as singletons. The clonotype originates from an adult woman with HIV who was CMV-seropositive. Source: CD4+ T cells sorted from PBMCs after approximately 20-hour stimulation, taken from a patient who received antiretroviral therapy. This chain joins TRBV2 and TRBJ1-1; TRBD1 agrees at 8 bases. CDR3 residues: CASSGTGRRGTEAFF. CDR3 nucleotides: TGTGCCAGCAGTGGGACAGGGCGACGGGGGACTGAAGCTTTCTTT. The whole variable domain, remainder taken from reference TRBV2 and TRBJ1-1, is EPEVTQTPSHQVTQMGQEVILRCVPISNHLYFYWYRQILGQKVEFLVSFYNNEISEKSEIFDDQFSVERPDGSNFTLKIRSTKLEDSAMYFCASSGTGRRGTEAFFGQGTRLTVV.